Reported below is one T cell receptor beta chain. The antigen remains undetermined. V was clipped by 0 bases and J by 2 bases; unmatched bases: 2. CDR1 and CDR2 from the germline V gene are SGDLS and YYNGEE. This CDR3 is 17 amino acids long. Each CDR3 protein is one row after TCRdb ran MiXCR on the reads. The table has 100,000 to 150,000 distinct CDR3 sequences, more than 30% seen once. This sample was taken from a study of T cell repertoires in cytomegalovirus infection. As for the study in general: Based on public TCR beta signatures, there were indications of CMV infection and of a matching HLA type.

Broader study findings: Based on cumulative public TCR beta family frequency, carriers of CMV plus the relevant HLA were identified.

The clonotype comes from a human donor in good health (CMV status not recorded). Some clones in this sample may be carry-over from other donors' samples. The material sequenced was CD8+ T cells from cultured PBMCs, taken from culture after CMV antigen stimulation. This chain connects TRBV9 to TRBJ2-2, with TRBD1 matching over 12 bases. The CDR3 protein is CASSVDGTGGNTGELFF. The CDR3 DNA sequence: TGTGCCAGCAGCGTAGACGGGACAGGGGGCAACACCGGGGAGCTGTTTTTT.